This T cell receptor beta chain was sequenced for a study of T cells after yellow fever vaccination (dated by TCRdb to about 2019). Background on the whole study: The SMART-Seq v4 Ultra Low Input RNA kit was used to prepare libraries from fractions with low cell numbers. Bulk TCR alpha and beta repertoires were sequenced longitudinally to track T-cell clones before and after primary and booster YFV17D yellow fever vaccination. The cohort comprised two healthy male donors, one aged 18 to 30 and one aged 30 to 40 years. Blood was collected at multiple timepoints before and after primary and secondary immunization, and bulk PBMC replicates and cell subsets were isolated. What the authors observed across the whole study: A small share of clonotypes was detected in both CD4 and CD8 compartments, with the overlap likely arising from convergent recombination. After the booster, most clones that had expanded after primary vaccination were detected again (over 95% of CD4 and around nine tenths of CD8), suggesting broad maintenance of memory. Compared with the primary T-cell response, the secondary T-cell response was weaker but faster, peaking on day 5 rather than day 15. Because the study included only two donors, the extent to which the findings can be generalized is limited. FACS-sorted repertoires could contain abundant contaminating clonotypes from the bulk population, so computational filtering was required.

The sample's treatment or condition, from its label and the paper: live attenuated yellow fever vaccine strain. At each blood-draw timepoint, two biological replicates of bulk PBMCs were collected. A standard Ficoll-Paque protocol was used to isolate PBMCs from peripheral blood. TriZol was used to extract RNA from bulk PBMCs, from CD4 and CD8 fractions, and from dextramer-positive and dextramer-negative fractions. In its sample, this clonotype was seen many times. Its antigen is not yet known. The input lacks base qualities; no much larger clone sits a single base away. The germline V gene provides CDR1 MGHRA and CDR2 YSYEKL. The CDR3 holds 17 amino acids from the cysteine to the phenylalanine. The read is trimmed to its CDR3 DNA, 51 bases read in frame from base 1. V loses 0 bases at its end and J loses 4 bases; junction bases beyond the gene matches: 10. Sequencer: Illumina NovaSeq 6000. TCR cDNA was made using 5'RACE template switching, a step that added a universal primer site and unique molecular identifiers. cDNA synthesis was primed from both the TCR alpha and TCR beta constant segments. Libraries were amplified in two PCR steps, with sample barcodes and sequencing adapters added in the second step. Sequencing of the libraries was done on either Illumina HiSeq 2500 (2x100 bp) or NovaSeq (2x150 bp). Concerning the study's data processing: Reads were demultiplexed and collapsed into UMI consensus sequences with MIGEC, and V(D)J alignment was performed with MiXCR. Clonotypes responding to the vaccine were identified with edgeR on replicate PBMC samples, with the criteria of FDR below 0.01 and a log2 fold change above 5 up to day 15. Each bulk clonotype received a CD4 or CD8 identity based on whether the sequenced CD4 or CD8 repertoire contained that clonotype at higher abundance. In TCRdb, the public reads were trimmed at Q25 with fastp and aligned with MiXCR, with productive beta chains retained. When rows share a CDR3 protein, they turn into one entry using the most common DNA and genes. TCRdb's processing, not the authors', yielded these V and J calls. The sample includes more than 300,000 distinct CDR3 sequences, with 4% to 5.5% observed a single time. The ten largest clones capture roughly a fifth of the sample.

Here the chain combines TRBV4-1 and TRBJ1-2, and TRBD1 aligns with 8 junction nucleotides. Sequencing was performed on PBMCs, taken 15 days after the yellow fever booster vaccination. The TCR comes from a man younger than 35 who received the YFV17D yellow fever vaccine. The CDR3 here reads CASSQDEVAGQVYGYTF. The base sequence is TGCGCCAGCAGCCAAGATGAAGTTGCGGGACAGGTCTATGGCTACACCTTC.